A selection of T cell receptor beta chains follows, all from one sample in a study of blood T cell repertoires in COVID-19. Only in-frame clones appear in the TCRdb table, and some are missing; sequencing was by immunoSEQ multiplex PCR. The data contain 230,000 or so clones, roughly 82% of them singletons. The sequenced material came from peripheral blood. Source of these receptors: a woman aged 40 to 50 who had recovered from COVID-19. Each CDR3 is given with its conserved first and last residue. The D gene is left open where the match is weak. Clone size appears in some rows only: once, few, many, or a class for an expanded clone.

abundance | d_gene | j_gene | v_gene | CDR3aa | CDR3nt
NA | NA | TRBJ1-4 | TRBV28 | CASSLPATMGEKLFF | TGTGCCAGCAGTTTACCCGCAACTATGGGTGAAAAACTGTTTTTT
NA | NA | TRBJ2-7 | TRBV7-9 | CASSLDRVTDYEQYF | TGTGCCAGCAGCTTAGACAGGGTTACTGACTACGAGCAGTACTTC
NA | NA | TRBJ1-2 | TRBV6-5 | CASSLTGVRGYTF | TGTGCCAGCAGCCTTACAGGTGTGAGAGGCTACACCTTC
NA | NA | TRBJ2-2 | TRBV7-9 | CASSLGSTGELFF | TGTGCCAGCAGCTTAGGCAGTACCGGGGAGCTGTTTTTT
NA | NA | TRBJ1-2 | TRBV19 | CASSLQGSNGYTF | TGTGCCAGTAGTCTTCAGGGGTCCAATGGCTACACCTTC
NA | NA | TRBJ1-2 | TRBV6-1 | CASSDKRGYTF | TGTGCCAGCAGTGATAAGCGGGGCTACACCTTC
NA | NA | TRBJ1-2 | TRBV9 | CASSTYPGAYGYTF | TGTGCCAGCAGCACCTACCCGGGAGCATATGGCTACACCTTC
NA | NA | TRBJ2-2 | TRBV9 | CASSDPDREGTGELFF | TGTGCCAGCAGCGATCCGGACAGGGAGGGAACCGGGGAGCTGTTTTTT
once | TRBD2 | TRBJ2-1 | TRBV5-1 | CASSSSGGSSYNEQFF | TGCGCCAGCAGCTCTTCGGGGGGGAGCTCCTACAATGAGCAGTTCTTC
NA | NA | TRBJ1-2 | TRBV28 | CASQGNYGYTF | TGTGCCAGCCAGGGCAACTATGGCTACACCTTC
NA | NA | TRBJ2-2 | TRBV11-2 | CASRFLQGTGELFF | TGTGCCAGCAGGTTTCTACAGGGCACCGGGGAGCTGTTTTTT
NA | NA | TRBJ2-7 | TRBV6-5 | CASSPGWVYEQYF | TGTGCCAGCAGTCCAGGGTGGGTCTACGAGCAGTACTTC
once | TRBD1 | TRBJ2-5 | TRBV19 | CASSIFGQAVETQYF | TGTGCCAGTAGTATTTTTGGACAGGCCGTGGAGACCCAGTACTTC
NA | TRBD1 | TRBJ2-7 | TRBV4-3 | CASSQGLGQNYEQYF | TGCGCCAGCAGCCAAGGCTTGGGACAGAACTACGAGCAGTACTTC
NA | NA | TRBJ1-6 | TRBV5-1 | CASSIGADNSPLHF | TGCGCCAGCAGCATAGGGGCGGATAATTCACCCCTCCACTTT
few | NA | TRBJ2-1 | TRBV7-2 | CASSLRVAYNEQFF | TGTGCCAGCAGCTTGAGGGTGGCCTACAATGAGCAGTTCTTC
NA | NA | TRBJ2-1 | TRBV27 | CASSFWQGNEQFF | TGTGCCAGCAGTTTTTGGCAGGGGAATGAGCAGTTCTTC
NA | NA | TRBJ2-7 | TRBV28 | CASSLAVSSYEQYF | TGTGCCAGCAGTTTAGCGGTTAGCTCCTACGAGCAGTACTTC
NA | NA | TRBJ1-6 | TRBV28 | CASTPSSNNSPLHF | TGTGCCAGCACCCCTTCTAGCAATAATTCACCCCTCCACTTT
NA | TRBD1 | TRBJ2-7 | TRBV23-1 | CASSQRLQGTHSYEQYF | TGCGCCAGCAGTCAACGACTACAGGGGACCCATTCCTACGAGCAGTACTTC
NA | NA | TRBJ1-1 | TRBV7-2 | CASSSLSPGVF | TGTGCCAGCAGCTCGCTAAGCCCAGGGGTCTTT
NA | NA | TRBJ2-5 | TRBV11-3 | CASSLVASSETQYF | TGTGCCAGCAGCTTAGTGGCTAGCTCAGAGACCCAGTACTTC
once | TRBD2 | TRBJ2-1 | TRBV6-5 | CASNSGTSGYNEQFF | TGTGCCAGCAATTCCGGGACTAGCGGATACAATGAGCAGTTCTTC
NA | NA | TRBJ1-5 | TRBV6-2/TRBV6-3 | CASSPLGINQPQHF | TGTGCCAGCAGCCCCTTGGGCATCAACCAGCCCCAGCATTTT
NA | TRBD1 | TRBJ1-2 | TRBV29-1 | CSVQADGQGRGYTF | TGCAGCGTTCAAGCGGACGGACAGGGAAGGGGCTACACCTTC
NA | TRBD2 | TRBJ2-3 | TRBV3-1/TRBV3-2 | CASSQEPPLAGSSTDTQYF | TGTGCCAGCAGCCAAGAACCTCCTTTAGCGGGGTCTAGCACAGATACGCAGTATTTT
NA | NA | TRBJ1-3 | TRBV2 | CASSYQSSGNTIYF | TGTGCCAGCAGTTACCAGTCCTCTGGAAACACCATATATTTT
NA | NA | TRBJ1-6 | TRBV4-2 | CASSQERQLNSPLHF | TGTGCCAGCAGCCAAGAGAGGCAGCTTAATTCACCCCTCCACTTT
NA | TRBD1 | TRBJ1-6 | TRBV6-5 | CASRQGQGHSPLHF | TGTGCCAGCAGGCAGGGACAGGGTCATTCACCCCTCCACTTT
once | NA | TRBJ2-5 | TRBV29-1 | CSVKTVQETQYF | TGCAGCGTTAAGACAGTTCAAGAGACCCAGTACTTC
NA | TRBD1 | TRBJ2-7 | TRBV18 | CASSPGQQTYEQYF | TGTGCCAGCTCACCGGGACAGCAAACCTACGAGCAGTACTTC
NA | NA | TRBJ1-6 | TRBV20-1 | CSASLGGPGHVSSPLHF | TGCAGTGCTAGTCTCGGTGGGCCGGGACATGTCAGTTCACCCCTCCACTTT
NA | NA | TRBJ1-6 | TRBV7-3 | CASSLNGQGNSPLHF | TGTGCCAGCAGCTTAAATGGGCAGGGTAATTCACCCCTCCACTTT
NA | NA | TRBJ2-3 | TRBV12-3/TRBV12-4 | CASSLTGDTQYF | TGTGCCAGCAGTTTAACCGGGGATACGCAGTATTTT
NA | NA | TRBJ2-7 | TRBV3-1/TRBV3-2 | CASSQDPIEQYF | TGTGCCAGCAGCCAAGACCCCATCGAGCAGTACTTC
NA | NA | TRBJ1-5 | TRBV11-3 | CASSQSGGRHQPQHF | TGTGCCAGCAGCCAATCGGGAGGGCGGCATCAGCCCCAGCATTTT
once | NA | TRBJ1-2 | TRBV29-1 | CSVGGGYGYTF | TGCAGCGTGGGAGGGGGGTATGGCTACACCTTC
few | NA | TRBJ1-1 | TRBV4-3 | CASSRRGNTEAFF | TGCGCCAGCAGCCGGAGGGGTAACACTGAAGCTTTCTTT
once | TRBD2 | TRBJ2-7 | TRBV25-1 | CASSEALAGKYEQYF | TGTGCCAGCAGTGAAGCGCTAGCGGGAAAGTACGAGCAGTACTTC
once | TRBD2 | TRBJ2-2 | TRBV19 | CASSPLAGRNTGELFF | TGTGCCAGTAGCCCCCTAGCGGGGAGAAACACCGGGGAGCTGTTTTTT
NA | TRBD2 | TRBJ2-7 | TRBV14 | CASSQDRTGGQYF | TGTGCCAGCAGCCAAGATAGGACGGGAGGGCAGTACTTC
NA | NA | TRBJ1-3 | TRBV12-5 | CASGLSLSGNTIYF | TGTGCTAGTGGTTTATCCCTCTCTGGAAACACCATATATTTT
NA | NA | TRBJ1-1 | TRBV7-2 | CASSWRNTEAFF | TGTGCCAGCAGCTGGAGGAACACTGAAGCTTTCTTT
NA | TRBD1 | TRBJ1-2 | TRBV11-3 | CASSLDLSGQGRRGYTF | TGTGCCAGCAGCTTAGATCTATCGGGACAGGGAAGGAGAGGGTACACCTTC
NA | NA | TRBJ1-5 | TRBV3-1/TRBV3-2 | CASSQDGGSSNQPQHF | TGTGCCAGCAGCCAAGATGGAGGGAGTAGCAATCAGCCCCAGCATTTT
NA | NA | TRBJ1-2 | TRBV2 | CASRPNESYGYTF | TGTGCCAGCAGACCAAATGAGAGCTATGGCTACACCTTC
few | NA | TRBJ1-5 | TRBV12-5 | CASGFGGSNQPQHF | TGTGCTAGTGGTTTTGGAGGGAGCAATCAGCCCCAGCATTTT
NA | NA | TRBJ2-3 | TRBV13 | CASLGAEGTQYF | TGTGCCAGCCTAGGCGCCGAGGGTACGCAGTATTTT
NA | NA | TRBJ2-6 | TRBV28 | CASALSGANVLTF | TGTGCCAGCGCCCTATCTGGGGCCAACGTCCTGACTTTC
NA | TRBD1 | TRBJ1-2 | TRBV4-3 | CASSQDFGQVLYGYTF | TGCGCCAGCAGCCAAGATTTCGGACAGGTCTTGTATGGCTACACCTTC